The sequence of this T cell receptor (beta chain) was determined in a study of a mutant IDH1 vaccine in newly diagnosed glioma. Study-level background: Patients got their first vaccination 4-6 weeks after radiotherapy alone, or with temozolomide cycles.

V lost 5 bases and J 1 base, leaving 11 bases between the germline ends. The CDR3 is made up of 14 amino acids. CDR1 and CDR2 from the germline V gene are SGHTA and FQGTGA. This table comes from immunoSEQ multiplex PCR, and its TCRdb copy is limited to in-frame clones, with some not included. The sample carries under 60,000 clones, approximately 80% recorded once. General study results and limits: Pseudoprogression looked unconnected to shifts in top peripheral T cell clonotypes.

With respect to this clone: Its antigen is as yet unknown.

As for time point: week 47, end of study. Topical imiquimod was applied with each vaccine dose, which held 300 ug of mutant IDH1 20-mer peptide. Tumors from donors were new WHO grade 3 or 4 IDH1-mutant astrocytomas with ATRX loss. Source: PBMCs, taken from a glioma patient whose treatment included an IDH1 peptide vaccine. The V and J genes are TRBV7-3 and TRBJ2-5; the D is unclear. This TCR came from a woman aged 40 to 55 with glioma. Some clones in this sample may be carry-over from other donors' samples. The CDR3 protein is CASSANALQETQYF. The CDR3 DNA sequence: TGTGCCAGCAGCGCTAATGCCCTCCAAGAGACCCAGTACTTC.